What follows are 19 T cell receptor beta chains derived from one specimen sequenced in a study of T cell changes during pregnancy in multiple sclerosis. The data were produced by immunoSEQ multiplex PCR, yet TCRdb's version contains in-frame clones alone and is incomplete. The sample lists some 38,000 clones; more than 75% were seen once. This specimen consisted of CD4+ T cells from peripheral blood mononuclear cells, obtained in the second trimester of pregnancy. The receptors derive from a female donor in good health, enrolled as a control in a pregnancy study.

This clone has just one count. The junction departs from the called germline gene at one end, perhaps through a read error. The CDR3 DNA sequence: TGTGCTAGCAGCGATGGGACTAGCACGGAGACCCAGTACTTC. This encodes CASSDGTSTETQYF. The V and J genes are TRBV7-7 and TRBJ2-5; 9 bases map to TRBD2. Germline lookup yields CDR1 SSHAT and CDR2 FNYEAQ (reference sequence). CDR3 size: 14 residues.

This sequence joins TRBV28 and TRBJ1-3; D gene unclear. The V end was cut by 1 base, the J end by 2 bases, with 6 bases between. Germline V gene data show CDR1 as MDHEN and CDR2 as SYDVKM. CDR3 length equals 14 residues. The CDR3 is CASSLYSTGNTIYF. For the CDR3, the DNA is TGTGCCAGCAGTTTATACAGCACTGGAAACACCATATATTTT. The full variable domain, with the rest looked up from reference TRBV28 and TRBJ1-3, is DVKVTQSSRYLVKRTGEKVFLECVQDMDHENMFWYRQDPGLGLRLIYFSYDVKMKEKGDIPEGYSVSREKKERFSLILESASTNQTSMYLCASSLYSTGNTIYFGEGSWLTVV.

V and J are TRBV6-1 and TRBJ1-2; D is possibly TRBD1 (6 bases). V was clipped by 8 bases and J by 6 bases, with 19 bases between them. There are 14 residues in the CDR3. Germline assignment: CDR1 MNHNS and CDR2 SASEGT. In DNA, the CDR3 is TGTGCCAGCGTGTGGGGAGAACAGGGTGATGGCTACACCTTC. It is translated as CASVWGEQGDGYTF.

V gene TRBV19 combines with J gene TRBJ1-5; 8 bases align to TRBD1. CDR1 and CDR2 (germline): LNHDA, SQIVND (reference sequence). CDR3 size: 16 residues. V trimming: 7 bases; J trimming: 1 base; junction bases outside the gene matches: 9. This CDR3 is CASIQQGAASNQPQHF. As DNA, the CDR3 is TGTGCCAGTATCCAGCAGGGGGCAGCGAGCAATCAGCCCCAGCATTTT.

This sequence joins TRBV7-3 and TRBJ2-7; TRBD1 matches 10 bases. Germline V gives CDR1 SGHTA, CDR2 FQGTGA. J was trimmed by 2 bases and V by 3 bases; bases with no gene match: 4. The CDR3 has 15 residues. The CDR3 DNA sequence: TGTGCCAGCAGCTTTTCCGGACAGGGGGCCTACGAGCAGTACTTC. Protein sequence: CASSFSGQGAYEQYF. Full variable domain (missing parts from reference TRBV7-3 and TRBJ2-7): GAGVSQTPSNKVTEKGKYVELRCDPISGHTALYWYRQSLGQGPEFLIYFQGTGAADDSGLPNDRFFAVRPEGSVSTLKIQRTERGDSAVYLCASSFSGQGAYEQYFGPGTRLTVT.

The chain links TRBV7-2 to TRBJ1-5; D is ambiguous. The CDR3 runs to 16 residues. V was cut by 0 bases and J by 1 base, with 10 bases left in between. The germline V gene has CDR1 SGHTA and CDR2 FQGNSA. The CDR3 DNA is TGTGCCAGCAGCTTAGCGGCTCTTAAGAGCAATCAGCCCCAGCATTTT. It encodes CASSLAALKSNQPQHF.

V is TRBV6-5 and J is TRBJ2-7, with TRBD2 matching over 7 bases. Unmatched junction bases numbered 2, after V lost 3 bases and J lost 3 bases. The CDR3 runs 13 residues. Germline V gives CDR1 MNHEY, CDR2 SVGAGI. CDR3 sequence (DNA): TGTGCCAGCAGTTATGGGAGGGGCTACGAGCAGTACTTC. This translates into CASSYGRGYEQYF.

This chain links TRBV6-6 with TRBJ1-1; TRBD1 matches at 7 bases. The CDR3 sequence is 15 residues long. The germline gives CDR1 MNHNY, CDR2 SVGAGI (reference sequence). Trimming cost V 2 bases and J 0 bases; bases outside gene matches: 3. The CDR3 DNA sequence: TGTGCCAGCAGTTACGAGCAGGGGGTGAACACTGAAGCTTTCTTT. Translated, it gives CASSYEQGVNTEAFF.

CDR3 region: CASDPGQYSPLHF. The CDR3 nucleotides read TGTGCCAGCGACCCGGGACAGTATTCACCCCTCCACTTT. The gene calls are TRBV6-1 and TRBJ1-6, with TRBD1 matching 7 bases. Germline loops: CDR1 MNHNS, CDR2 SASEGT. The CDR3 length is 13 residues. The trim removed 8 bases at V and 8 bases at J, leaving 6 bases unmatched.

The gene calls are TRBV7-3 and TRBJ1-1; possibly TRBD1 for D (6 bases). The length of the CDR3 is 16 residues. Germline CDR1 reads SGHTA; CDR2 reads FQGTGA. The ends were cut back, 2 bases at V and 1 base at J, with 14 bases in the middle. CDR3 DNA: TGTGCCAGCAGCTTATCCCGGGACACCTCGAACACTGAAGCTTTCTTT. Translation gives CASSLSRDTSNTEAFF.

The V gene is TRBV7-9, the J gene TRBJ2-7; 8 bases map to TRBD1. The V gene end was trimmed by 5 bases and the J gene end by 0 bases; junction bases not matched to a gene: 3. The CDR3 length is 14 residues. Germline assignment: CDR1 SEHNR and CDR2 FQNEAQ (reference sequence). CDR3 nucleotides: TGTGCCAGCAGCCCAACAGGGGGCTCCTACGAGCAGTACTTC. Encoded protein: CASSPTGGSYEQYF. The full variable domain, completed using reference TRBV7-9 and TRBJ2-7, is DTGVSQNPRHKITKRGQNVTFRCDPISEHNRLYWYRQTLGQGPEFLTYFQNEAQLEKSRLLSDRFSAERPKGSFSTLEIQRTEQGDSAMYLCASSPTGGSYEQYFGPGTRLTVT.

The chain links TRBV7-9 to TRBJ2-7, with 9 nucleotides matching TRBD1. The CDR3 contains 15 residues. V lost 5 bases to trimming and J lost 6 bases; unmatched junction nucleotides: 11. Per germline, CDR1 SEHNR and CDR2 FQNEAQ (reference sequence). The CDR3 nucleotides read TGTGCCAGCAGCCAGGGGGACAGGGAGGTGAGCGAGCAGTACTTC. Translation gives CASSQGDREVSEQYF. Full variable domain (rest looked up from reference TRBV7-9 and TRBJ2-7): DTGVSQNPRHKITKRGQNVTFRCDPISEHNRLYWYRQTLGQGPEFLTYFQNEAQLEKSRLLSDRFSAERPKGSFSTLEIQRTEQGDSAMYLCASSQGDREVSEQYFGPGTRLTVT.

CDR3 in amino acids: CASGKQGGVPYEQYF. The CDR3 coding sequence is TGTGCCAGCGGGAAACAGGGTGGCGTCCCCTACGAGCAGTACTTC. The V call is TRBV6-5, the J call TRBJ2-5; tentatively, D is TRBD1 (6 bases). The J call may be incorrect, as the DNA end agrees better with TRBJ2-7. Germline V gene data show CDR1 as MNHEY and CDR2 as SVGAGI. This CDR3 comprises 15 residues.

The chain carries TRBV5-6 and TRBJ2-5; 9 nucleotides agree with TRBD1. The germline V gene has CDR1 SGHDT and CDR2 YYEEEE. V dropped 3 bases and J dropped 0; count of bases not matched to a gene: 9. There are 17 residues in the CDR3. This chain's CDR3 is CASSWTGATPYQETQYF. DNA of the CDR3: TGTGCCAGCAGCTGGACAGGGGCGACTCCCTACCAAGAGACCCAGTACTTC.

This chain joins TRBV5-4 and TRBJ2-7; 7 bases are shared with TRBD1. The CDR3 covers 16 residues. Germline CDR1 SGHNT, CDR2 YYREEE (reference sequence). V lost 3 bases and J lost 3; bases outside the gene matches: 12. The CDR3 is CASSSGQVPYRYEQYF. The CDR3 DNA follows: TGTGCCAGCAGCTCAGGACAGGTTCCCTATCGCTACGAGCAGTACTTC.

The chain recombines TRBV13 with TRBJ2-6; possibly TRBD1 for D (5 bases). The CDR3 runs 17 residues. Trimming took 2 bases from V and 0 from J, leaving 11 bases between them. Germline CDR1 reads PRHDT; CDR2 reads FYEKMQ (reference sequence). The DNA of the CDR3 is TGTGCCAGCAGCTTACATCAGGGCTCCTCTGGGGCCAACGTCCTGACTTTC. It encodes CASSLHQGSSGANVLTF.

The chain is built from TRBV7-9 and TRBJ2-1; 8 bases line up with TRBD2. Germline lookup yields CDR1 SEHNR and CDR2 FQNEAQ (reference sequence). V was clipped by 2 bases and J by 10 bases; unmatched bases: 13. CDR3 size: 16 residues. The DNA of the CDR3 is TGTGCCAGCAGCTTAACGGCGGGGGGACCCCGCGGGGAGCAGTTCTTC. This translates into CASSLTAGGPRGEQFF.

The J gene is TRBJ1-1, the V gene TRBV7-2; D is possibly TRBD1 (5 bases). Per germline, CDR1 SGHTA and CDR2 FQGNSA. The V end lost 0 bases, the J end lost 0 bases, and 5 bases lay between the germline ends. This CDR3 has 14 residues. In nucleotides, the CDR3 is TGTGCCAGCAGCTTAGCAGGGGTGAACACTGAAGCTTTCTTT. Protein: CASSLAGVNTEAFF.

The chain couples TRBV5-1 to TRBJ2-3, with 12 nucleotides matching TRBD1. CDR3 length: 16 residues. V shed 0 bases, J shed 4 bases, and the junction held 3 bases outside the gene matches. The germline V gene has CDR1 SGHRS and CDR2 YFSETQ. The CDR3 DNA sequence: TGCGCCAGCAGCTTGGGGGACAGGGGGCTCGCAGATACGCAGTATTTT. Amino acids: CASSLGDRGLADTQYF.